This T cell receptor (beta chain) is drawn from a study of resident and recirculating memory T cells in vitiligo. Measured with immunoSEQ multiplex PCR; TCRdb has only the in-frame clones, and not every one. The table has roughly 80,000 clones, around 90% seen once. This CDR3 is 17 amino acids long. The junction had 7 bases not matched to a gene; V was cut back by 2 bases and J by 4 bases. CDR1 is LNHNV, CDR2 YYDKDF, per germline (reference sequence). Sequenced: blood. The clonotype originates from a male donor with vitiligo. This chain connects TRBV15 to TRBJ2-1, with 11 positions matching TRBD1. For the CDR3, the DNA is TGTGCCACCAGCAGAAGCCCGGGACAGGGGGTATACAATGAGCAGTTCTTC. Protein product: CATSRSPGQGVYNEQFF.